These 14 T cell receptor beta chains originate from one sample sequenced in a study of spatial heterogeneity in lung cancer. MiXCR, applied by TCRdb to the 5' RACE reads, yields one record per CDR3 protein. This sample yields about 6,900 distinct CDR3 sequences, of which roughly 3.7% are seen a single time; 23% belongs to the top ten. Regarding time point: sample taken at primary tumor resection. The input material, whole RNA from tumor, nontumor lung or frozen PBMC, was sequenced unsorted. The sample here was normal lung tissue next to the tumor, taken at surgery. The source of these receptors is a female donor with early-stage non-small cell lung cancer.

This clonotype was counted many times. Because the library targeted alpha chains, this beta chain is an off-target read whose size means little. The chain couples TRBV12-3 or TRBV12-4 to TRBJ2-2, with D unresolved. V lost 6 bases, J lost 3 bases, and 5 bases lay in between. The CDR3 is 12 amino acids. The CDR3, as DNA: TGTGCCAGCAGGCGAGACACCGGGGAGCTGTTTTTT. It specifies CASRRDTGELFF.

Notes on this clonotype: Just one base apart from a much larger clone, this may be a read error. This beta chain slipped into a library made for alpha chains as a stray read, so its size is not meaningful. The chain has TRBV4-3 and TRBJ2-2; tentatively, D is TRBD1 (6 bases). Germline CDR1 is LGHNA and CDR2 is YSLEER. The CDR3 extends over 16 amino acids. The CDR3 bases are TGCGCCAGCAGCGCCAGACAGGCCCCGAACACCGGGGAGCGGTTTTTT. Translation: CASSARQAPNTGERFF.

The table lists this clonotype with many counts. Within a library made for alpha chains, this beta chain is off target, and its count is uninformative. The J gene is TRBJ2-1, the V gene TRBV20-1; TRBD1 matches 8 bases. This CDR3 region has 12 residues. CDR1 DFQATT and CDR2 SNEGSKA come from the germline V gene (reference sequence). The trim removed 6 bases at V and 10 bases at J, leaving 8 bases unmatched. The CDR3: CSATDRVREQFF. The CDR3 DNA follows: TGCAGTGCAACGGACAGGGTGAGAGAGCAGTTCTTC.

This clonotype showed up many times. The library was built for alpha chains, so this beta chain is an off-target read and its size means little. The rearrangement uses TRBV7-9 and TRBJ1-4; possibly TRBD1 for D (6 bases). CDR3 length: 14 residues. CDR1 is SEHNR, CDR2 FQNEAQ, per germline (reference sequence). V lost 5 bases and J lost 7, with 14 bases in between. CDR3 in DNA: TGTGCCAGCAGCCCTAGCAGGGGAGGTGAAAAACTGTTTTTT. This gives the protein CASSPSRGGEKLFF. The full variable domain, completed using reference TRBV7-9 and TRBJ1-4, is DTGVSQNPRHKITKRGQNVTFRCDPISEHNRLYWYRQTLGQGPEFLTYFQNEAQLEKSRLLSDRFSAERPKGSFSTLEIQRTEQGDSAMYLCASSPSRGGEKLFFGSGTQLSVL.

This clonotype is labeled medium-sized. As an off-target read in a library built for alpha chains, this beta chain has a frequency of little significance. The chain couples TRBV30 to TRBJ2-1, with D tentatively TRBD2 (6 bases). The V and J ends lost 0 bases and 9 bases respectively, with 12 bases between them. This CDR3 spans 13 amino acids. Looked up from germline, CDR1 is GTSNPN and CDR2 is SVGIG (reference sequence). This CDR3 is CAWSVSSAGEQFF. CDR3 bases: TGTGCCTGGAGTGTATCTAGCGCCGGTGAGCAGTTCTTC.

This clonotype was counted at least ten times. At one end, the junction sequence differs from germline, possibly due to a read error. This beta chain slipped into a library made for alpha chains as a stray read, so its size is not meaningful. This chain joins TRBV7-7 and TRBJ2-6; the D is unclear. This CDR3 contains 16 residues. The germline V gene encodes CDR1 SSHAT and CDR2 FNYEAQ (reference sequence). CDR3 in DNA: TGTGCTAGCAGCTTAGGTCGTTCCTCTGGGGCCAACGTCCTGACTTTC. Translating it yields CASSLGRSSGANVLTF.

In regard to this clonotype: A library prepared for alpha chains yielded this beta chain as an off-target read; its size is of little meaning. The genes are TRBV3-1 and TRBJ1-5; possible D gene TRBD1, 6 bases. The CDR3 loop spans 17 amino acids. CDR1 and CDR2 (germline): LGHDT, YNNKEL (reference sequence). Trimming removed 0 bases at V and 0 bases at J, with 12 bases between. For the CDR3, the DNA is TGTGCCAGCAGCCAAGAAGACAGGACTAGTAGCAATCAGCCCCAGCATTTT. It translates to CASSQEDRTSSNQPQHF.

Sample share makes this clonotype medium-sized (0.01 to 0.1%). This beta chain lies outside the target of a library built for alpha chains; its clone size means little. J is TRBJ2-7 and V is TRBV12-2; the D segment call TRBD1 is taken from the table without a DNA check. TRBV12-2 is a listed pseudogene. The length of the CDR3 is 15 residues. Written as DNA, the CDR3 is TGTGCAAGTCGCTTAGTCCCGATTACCCCCTACGAGCAGTACTTC. Its translation is CASRLVPITPYEQYF.

This clonotype was seen repeatedly, ten times or more. The library was prepared for alpha chains; this beta chain is a stray read, so its frequency means little. The chain joins TRBV7-8 to TRBJ2-5; 7 bases fit TRBD1. The germline V gene has CDR1 SGHVS and CDR2 FQNEAQ. Trimming cost V 6 bases and J 2 bases; bases outside gene matches: 3. This CDR3 spans 13 amino acids. The DNA for the CDR3 is TGTGCCAGCAGTCCGGACAGGCAAGAGACCCAGTACTTC. This codes for CASSPDRQETQYF.

This clonotype was seen repeatedly, ten times or more. This beta chain slipped into a library made for alpha chains as a stray read, so its size is not meaningful. J is TRBJ2-1 and V is TRBV19, with a tentative D call TRBD2 (6 bases). The CDR3 is 14 residues long. In germline, CDR1 is LNHDA, CDR2 SQIVND (reference sequence). Trimming took 6 bases from V and 4 from J, leaving 13 bases between them. The CDR3 DNA follows: TGTGCCAGTAGGGGACTCACGGATTACAATGAGCAGTTCTTC. Translated: CASRGLTDYNEQFF.

By proportion, this clonotype is medium-sized (0.01 to 0.1%). This beta chain was picked up by a library intended for alpha chains and is off target, so its count carries little meaning. The chain has TRBV20-1 and TRBJ1-1, with D tentatively TRBD1 (5 bases). The CDR3 consists of 14 residues. Germline CDR1 reads DFQATT; CDR2 reads SNEGSKA (reference sequence). Trimming left V 8 bases short and J 2 bases short, with 18 bases between. This CDR3 is CSRFGGTRNTEAFF. The CDR3 DNA reads TGCAGTAGATTCGGGGGGACCCGTAACACTGAAGCTTTCTTT.

The table lists this clonotype with many counts. The size of this beta chain means little, since it is a stray read in a library made for alpha chains. The genes are TRBV2 and TRBJ2-3, with a possible D match to TRBD2 (7 bases). CDR1 SNHLY and CDR2 FYNNEI come from the germline V gene. Trimming pared 6 bases from V and 6 bases from J, leaving 16 bases between. The CDR3 has 14 amino acids. The CDR3 sequence: CASRGGAVGDTQYF. Here the CDR3 DNA reads TGTGCCAGCAGAGGGGGGGCCGTGGGTGATACGCAGTATTTT.

In its sample, this clonotype ranks as hyperexpanded (1% or more). Little can be read into the size of this beta chain, an off-target read in a library designed for alpha chains. The V gene is TRBV5-1, the J gene TRBJ1-1; perhaps TRBD1 as D (5 bases). The V end was cut by 7 bases, the J end by 4 bases, with 11 bases between. Germline lookup yields CDR1 SGHRS and CDR2 YFSETQ. This CDR3 spans 12 amino acids. The CDR3 loop reads CASGQGSTEAFF. The CDR3 nucleotides are TGCGCCAGCGGCCAGGGAAGCACTGAAGCTTTCTTT.

The table lists this clonotype with many counts. This beta chain is an off-target read within a library intended for alpha chains, so its frequency means little. The chain employs TRBV13 and TRBJ1-4, with D unresolved. V lost 1 base and J 11 bases, leaving 5 bases between the germline ends. Germline assignment: CDR1 PRHDT and CDR2 FYEKMQ (reference sequence). This CDR3 has 11 residues. The CDR3 sequence is CASSLAGKLFF. The CDR3 bases are TGTGCCAGCAGCTTAGCCGGGAAACTGTTTTTT.